Sequencing of this TCR beta chain was carried out in a study of patients and donors after allogeneic stem cell transplantation. The CDR3 length is 15 residues. V lost 4 bases and J 7 bases, leaving 17 bases between the germline ends. Germline V lookup: CDR1 MGHRA, CDR2 YSYEKL. This clonotype was detected many times. Each CDR3 protein is one row after TCRdb ran MiXCR on the RT-PCR reads. There are hundreds of thousands of distinct CDR3 sequences in the sample; around 16% occur only once, and 6.5% to 7.5% lies in the top ten. Sequencing used blood, either unsorted or a sorted T cell fraction (not recorded which). This clonotype was sampled from a human donor who was either an allogeneic HSCT recipient or a stem cell or donor lymphocyte infusion donor (not recorded which). It is not recorded whose cells these are; they may come from a transplant donor. This chain uses TRBV4-1 with TRBJ1-5; D perhaps matches TRBD1 (6 bases). CDR3 bases: TGCGCCAGCAGCCCTCAGAGGGGGTACAACCAGCCCCAGCATTTT. Encoded protein: CASSPQRGYNQPQHF.